Presented here are 30 T cell receptor beta chains from one specimen sequenced in a study of identical twins. TCRdb re-called the 5' RACE reads with MiXCR, one entry per CDR3 protein. The repertoire has some 500,000 distinct CDR3 sequences, roughly a fifth of them found once; the top ten carry roughly 0.91%. The sample was also reused in another study, on T cells expressing NK-cell markers.

The source material was CD4+ T cells sorted from blood. The receptors were gathered from a woman aged 18 to 35 in good health.

The sample holds a few counts of this clonotype. The rearrangement uses TRBV2 and TRBJ1-5; D unclear. Germline V gives CDR1 SNHLY, CDR2 FYNNEI. V was shortened by 1 base and J by 0 bases, with 7 bases between the two germline ends. This CDR3 region has 15 residues. The CDR3 nucleotides are TGTGCCAGCAGTGAAGGAGCGGGTAGCAATCAGCCCCAGCATTTT. Encoded protein: CASSEGAGSNQPQHF.

The chain couples TRBV19 to TRBJ2-7; a possible D gene is TRBD2 (5 bases). The germline CDR1 and CDR2 sequences are LNHDA and SQIVND (reference sequence). V was clipped by 1 base and J by 6 bases, with 10 bases between them. This CDR3 is 13 amino acids long. This CDR3 is CASSIARRGEQYF. In nucleotides, the CDR3 is TGTGCCAGTAGTATAGCTCGCCGGGGCGAGCAGTACTTC. Full variable domain (outside the CDR3, taken from reference TRBV19 and TRBJ2-7): DGGITQSPKYLFRKEGQNVTLSCEQNLNHDAMYWYRQDPGQGLRLIYYSQIVNDFQKGDIAEGYSVSREKKESFPLTVTSAQKNPTAFYLCASSIARRGEQYFGPGTRLTVT.

This clonotype was seen repeatedly, ten times or more. The CDR3 loop reads CATSREVAQPQHF. In DNA, the CDR3 is TGTGCCACCAGCAGAGAAGTGGCTCAGCCCCAGCATTTT. The chain uses TRBV15 and TRBJ1-5; D uncertain. V was clipped by 0 bases and J by 6 bases, with 6 bases between them. Looked up from germline, CDR1 is LNHNV and CDR2 is YYDKDF (reference sequence). This CDR3 contains 13 residues.

The chain is built from TRBV20-1 and TRBJ2-3; D is possibly TRBD1 (5 bases). The CDR3 extends over 14 amino acids. Germline V CDR1 and CDR2: DFQATT, SNEGSKA (reference sequence). V dropped 5 bases and J dropped 1 base, with 13 bases sitting between them. CDR3 DNA: TGCAGTGCTTACAGGTCCAGGGGCACAGATACGCAGTATTTT. Protein product: CSAYRSRGTDTQYF.

DNA for the CDR3: TGCAGTGCAGAAACAGGGCCCAATCAGCCCCAGCATTTT. Translating gives CSAETGPNQPQHF. J is TRBJ1-5 and V is TRBV20-1; tentatively, D is TRBD1 (6 bases). The V and J ends lost 6 bases and 3 bases respectively, with 12 bases between them. CDR1 is DFQATT, CDR2 SNEGSKA, per germline (reference sequence). There are 13 residues in the CDR3.

The chain joins TRBV6-1 to TRBJ2-7, with 9 bases identical to TRBD1. CDR3 length equals 14 residues. V lost 6 bases, J lost 4 bases, and 7 bases stayed unmatched. Germline assignment: CDR1 MNHNS and CDR2 SASEGT. Written as DNA, the CDR3 is TGTGCCAGCAGCCAACAGACAGGGGGGTACGAGCAGTACTTC. As protein: CASSQQTGGYEQYF.

The chain combines TRBV20-1 with TRBJ2-7; 11 nucleotides agree with TRBD2. This CDR3 contains 14 residues. The germline V gene has CDR1 DFQATT and CDR2 SNEGSKA (reference sequence). J was trimmed by 6 bases and V by 4 bases; bases with no gene match: 8. The CDR3 spells CSAISGTSGFEQYF. CDR3 bases: TGCAGTGCTATCTCCGGGACTAGCGGTTTCGAGCAGTACTTC.

This clonotype was recorded a few times. The chain is built from TRBV5-1 and TRBJ2-3; D gene unclear. Germline CDR1 is SGHRS and CDR2 is YFSETQ. The V and J ends lost 3 bases and 2 bases respectively, with 10 bases between them. The length of the CDR3 is 14 residues. CDR3 residues: CASSSLDLTDTQYF. The CDR3 region has the DNA TGCGCCAGCAGCTCCTTAGACCTCACAGATACGCAGTATTTT.

This clonotype has a handful of counts. V is TRBV6-5 and J is TRBJ2-1, with D unresolved. V shed 2 bases and J shed 4 bases, with 9 bases lying between them. The CDR3 runs to 14 residues. CDR1 MNHEY and CDR2 SVGAGI come from the germline V gene. The DNA for the CDR3 is TGTGCCAGCAGTTACCAAGGCGGATACAATGAGCAGTTCTTC. Its protein is CASSYQGGYNEQFF.

The chain links TRBV27 to TRBJ1-6; no firm D call. Germline loops: CDR1 MNHEY, CDR2 SMNVEV (reference sequence). V was trimmed by 2 bases and J by 12 bases, leaving 8 bases between them. There are 12 residues in the CDR3. Here the CDR3 DNA reads TGTGCCAGCAGTTTAGCGGGTAAACCCCTCCACTTT. Amino acids: CASSLAGKPLHF.

The CDR3 spells CATSDREETQYF. DNA of the CDR3: TGCGCCACCTCGGACAGGGAGGAGACCCAGTACTTC. This chain uses TRBV5-1 with TRBJ2-5; 8 bases line up with TRBD1. The junction had 6 bases not matched to a gene; V was cut back by 9 bases and J by 5 bases. Germline V gene sequence: CDR1 SGHRS, CDR2 YFSETQ. This CDR3 is 12 amino acids long.

V and J are TRBV20-1 and TRBJ2-3; TRBD2 might be the D (5 bases). Deletions cut 7 bases from V and 2 bases from J, with 16 bases between. This CDR3 spans 14 amino acids. Per germline, CDR1 DFQATT and CDR2 SNEGSKA (reference sequence). The CDR3 nucleotides are TGCAGTGTTCAGCGGAGCGCCACCACAGATACGCAGTATTTT. Translated, it gives CSVQRSATTDTQYF.

This clonotype was counted between two and nine times. The J gene is TRBJ2-1, the V gene TRBV20-1; D remains unclear. This CDR3 is built from 12 residues. V lost 3 bases and J lost 10, with 13 bases in between. The germline V gene encodes CDR1 DFQATT and CDR2 SNEGSKA (reference sequence). The CDR3 sequence: CSASDESGEQFF. CDR3 coding DNA: TGCAGTGCTAGCGATGAGTCAGGAGAGCAGTTCTTC.

V usage is TRBV20-1 and J usage is TRBJ2-5; maybe TRBD1 (6 bases). The CDR3 contains 15 residues. Looked up from germline, CDR1 is DFQATT and CDR2 is SNEGSKA (reference sequence). This CDR3 reads CSTNSGTRTRETQYF. For the CDR3, the DNA is TGCAGCACTAATTCCGGGACAAGGACTCGGGAGACCCAGTACTTC.

CDR3 sequence (DNA): TGCAGTGCTAGAGATAACCTATGGAGAGCTAGCGGGAGGGTCAATGAGCAGTTCTTC. Amino acids: CSARDNLWRASGRVNEQFF. The chain recombines TRBV20-1 with TRBJ2-1, with TRBD2 matching over 12 bases. Germline V gene data show CDR1 as DFQATT and CDR2 as SNEGSKA (reference sequence). The CDR3 is 19 residues long. Germline trimming cut 0 bases from V and 6 bases from J; bases unmatched to any gene: 15.

This clonotype showed up just a few times. The V gene is TRBV12-3 or TRBV12-4, the J gene TRBJ2-5; D possibly matches TRBD1 or TRBD2 (5 bases each). The CDR3 sequence is 11 residues long. V lost 6 bases and J lost 7, with 9 bases in between. This chain's CDR3 is CASRGVGTQYF. The CDR3 nucleotides read TGTGCCAGCAGGGGGGTCGGGACCCAGTACTTC.

The rearrangement uses TRBV5-1 and TRBJ2-7; 12 bases match TRBD2. Per the germline V gene, CDR1 is SGHRS and CDR2 is YFSETQ. The length of the CDR3 is 15 residues. With V trimmed by 1 base and J by 6 bases, 5 bases remained unmatched. CDR3 amino acids: CASSLSEGLAGEQYF. The CDR3 region has the DNA TGCGCCAGCAGCTTGTCTGAGGGACTAGCGGGCGAGCAGTACTTC.

J is TRBJ2-7 and V is TRBV20-1, with 12 nucleotides matching TRBD2. CDR3 length: 14 amino acids. The V and J ends lost 6 bases and 2 bases, in that order; junction bases with no gene match: 5. CDR1 and CDR2 (germline): DFQATT, SNEGSKA (reference sequence). The CDR3: CSAPGLAGPYEQYF. The CDR3 DNA sequence: TGCAGTGCGCCTGGACTAGCGGGGCCCTACGAGCAGTACTTC.

The sample holds many counts of this clonotype. The chain has TRBV3-1 and TRBJ2-1; 7 bases match TRBD2. The J segment lost 8 bases and the V segment lost 3 bases, leaving 16 bases of the junction unmatched. Germline V gives CDR1 LGHDT, CDR2 YNNKEL (reference sequence). The CDR3 has 17 residues. The CDR3 DNA sequence: TGTGCCAGCAGCCAGTCCGGTGGCGGCGGGGGTGTCTATGAGCAGTTCTTC. Encoded protein: CASSQSGGGGGVYEQFF.

This clonotype was found a few times. The chain is built from TRBV20-1 and TRBJ1-3; 7 nucleotides line up with TRBD1. V shed 6 bases, J shed 2 bases, and the junction held 10 bases outside the gene matches. The CDR3 sequence is 15 residues long. Germline assignment: CDR1 DFQATT and CDR2 SNEGSKA (reference sequence). The CDR3 loop is CSALGDSDAGNTIYF. The CDR3 DNA reads TGCAGTGCACTTGGGGACAGCGACGCTGGAAACACCATATATTTT.

The table lists this clonotype with a few counts. The V and J genes are TRBV20-1 and TRBJ2-5; maybe TRBD1 (5 bases). The germline CDR1 and CDR2 sequences are DFQATT and SNEGSKA (reference sequence). The CDR3 contains 13 residues. The V and J ends lost 5 bases and 1 base respectively, with 11 bases between them. CDR3 DNA: TGCAGTGCTTCCGACAGCCTCCAAGAGACCCAGTACTTC. Encoded protein: CSASDSLQETQYF.

This clonotype was counted at least ten times. This chain joins TRBV12-3 or TRBV12-4 and TRBJ2-2, with 9 bases aligning to TRBD1. This CDR3 spans 16 amino acids. Losses at the gene ends were 6 bases for V and 7 bases for J; bases not matched to a gene: 12. The CDR3 protein is CASSLQYTGGSGELFF. CDR3 sequence (DNA): TGTGCCAGCAGCCTTCAATATACAGGGGGCAGCGGGGAGCTGTTTTTT.

This clonotype was counted between two and nine times. This chain uses TRBV7-9 with TRBJ1-1, with 7 nucleotides matching TRBD1. The CDR3 is 15 residues long. After removal of 6 bases from V and 1 base from J, the junction contained 8 bases not matched to a gene. Germline CDR1 reads SEHNR; CDR2 reads FQNEAQ (reference sequence). The CDR3 protein is CASRLRQGRNTEAFF. CDR3 DNA sequence: TGTGCCAGCAGATTAAGACAGGGAAGGAACACTGAAGCTTTCTTT.

This clonotype was picked up a small number of times. The chain employs TRBV12-3 or TRBV12-4 and TRBJ2-3; D remains ambiguous. This CDR3 region has 14 residues. V was cut by 3 bases and J by 4 bases, with 11 bases left in between. The CDR3 protein is CASSLTQISDTQYF. The CDR3 DNA reads as TGTGCCAGCAGTTTGACGCAAATTTCAGATACGCAGTATTTT.

The V and J genes are TRBV7-9 and TRBJ2-6, with D uncertain. V was shortened by 3 bases and J by 1 base, with 10 bases between the two germline ends. The CDR3 contains 16 residues. Germline assignment: CDR1 SEHNR and CDR2 FQNEAQ (reference sequence). CDR3 nucleotides: TGTGCCAGCAGCTTCAGAGGAAGGTCTGGGGCCAACGTCCTGACTTTC. Encoded protein: CASSFRGRSGANVLTF. Drawing the rest from reference TRBV7-9 and TRBJ2-6, the complete variable domain is DTGVSQNPRHKITKRGQNVTFRCDPISEHNRLYWYRQTLGQGPEFLTYFQNEAQLEKSRLLSDRFSAERPKGSFSTLEIQRTEQGDSAMYLCASSFRGRSGANVLTFGAGSRLTVL.

This chain uses TRBV20-1 with TRBJ1-4; no reliable D call. V shed 2 bases and J shed 7 bases, with 8 bases lying between them. CDR1 is DFQATT and CDR2 is SNEGSKA in the germline V gene (reference sequence). The CDR3 consists of 12 residues. DNA of the CDR3: TGCAGTGCTAGATCGGGAAGTGAAAAACTGTTTTTT. It codes for CSARSGSEKLFF.

This clonotype was seen once. The chain joins TRBV5-1 to TRBJ2-1; 9 bases align to TRBD2. Trimming at V came to 3 bases and at J to 8 bases, leaving 9 bases not matched to a gene. CDR3 length equals 15 residues. Germline values: CDR1 SGHRS, CDR2 YFSETQ. This CDR3 is CASSWGPSGADEQFF. In nucleotides, the CDR3 is TGCGCCAGCAGCTGGGGTCCTAGCGGGGCCGATGAGCAGTTCTTC.

For this clonotype: A read error may account for a junction end that differs from germline. The chain uses TRBV7-9 and TRBJ2-2; perhaps TRBD2 as D (5 bases). The CDR3 extends over 12 amino acids. Germline V gene lookup returns CDR1 SEHNR and CDR2 FQNEAQ (reference sequence). The DNA for the CDR3 is TGTGCCAGCAGCCTTCGCACCGGGGATCTGTTTTTT. This sequence encodes CASSLRTGDLFF.

This clonotype was detected ten times or more. The genes are TRBV15 and TRBJ2-7, with TRBD1 matching over 11 bases. Germline CDR1 is LNHNV and CDR2 is YYDKDF (reference sequence). This CDR3 spans 16 amino acids. V dropped 3 bases and J dropped 5; count of bases not matched to a gene: 9. The CDR3 loop is CATSRGDRGKINEQYF. The CDR3 nucleotides are TGTGCCACCAGCAGGGGGGACAGGGGGAAGATAAACGAGCAGTACTTC.

This chain links TRBV6-1 with TRBJ2-7; TRBD1 matches at 8 bases. Germline CDR1 reads MNHNS; CDR2 reads SASEGT. V shed 6 bases, J shed 3 bases, and the junction held 10 bases outside the gene matches. CDR3 size: 15 residues. The CDR3 is CASSLTGTGIYEQYF. The DNA of the CDR3 is TGTGCCAGCAGCCTCACCGGGACAGGCATCTACGAGCAGTACTTC.